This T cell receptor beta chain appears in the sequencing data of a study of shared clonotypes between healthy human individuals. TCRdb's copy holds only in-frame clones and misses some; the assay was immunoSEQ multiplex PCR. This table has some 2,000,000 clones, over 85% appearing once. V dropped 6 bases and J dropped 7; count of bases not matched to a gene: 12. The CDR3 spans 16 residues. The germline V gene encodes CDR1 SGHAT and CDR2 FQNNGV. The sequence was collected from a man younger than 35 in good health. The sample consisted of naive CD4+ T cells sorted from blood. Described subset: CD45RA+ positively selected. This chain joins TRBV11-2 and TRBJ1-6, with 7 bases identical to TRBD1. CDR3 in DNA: TGTGCCAGCAGATACGGGACAGATGCTATGAATTCACCCCTCCACTTT. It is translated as CASRYGTDAMNSPLHF.